This T cell receptor (beta chain) was sequenced in a study of cytomegalovirus exposure and HLA in healthy donors (dated by TCRdb to 2015 to 2018). Study-wide context: According to an earlier analysis of several hundred of the donors, about 170 million T cells yielded some 110 million unique TCR beta sequences and about 300 Gb of sequence data. The genetic ancestry cluster associated with self-reported Caucasian donors included about 84% of the 300 to 450 genotyped donors. The study used immunosequencing to profile the T cell repertoires of more than 650 subjects and linked those repertoires to cytomegalovirus serostatus. All discovery cohort repertoires had been generated on a single sequencing platform. Among 300 to 450 genotyped donors of the cohort, an average of about 240,000 unique TCR beta nucleotide sequences were sequenced per donor, roughly 18% of them non-productive. The study was designed to test whether signatures of past pathogen exposure could be identified by cataloging public T cell receptors. A later analysis re-examined previously published TCR beta repertoires from just over 650 donors and added high-resolution HLA genotyping to investigate patterns of TCR occurrence. In addition to the first cohort of about 650 subjects, a separate validation cohort of approximately 120 different subjects was used. To predict cytomegalovirus infection status, the study combined high-throughput TCR immunosequencing, statistical association of individual TCRs with disease status, and machine learning. An earlier analysis of roughly 600 of the donors used high-throughput TCR beta sequencing to judge whether each TCR beta V gene segment behaved as functional or pseudogenic. In the later analysis, no new phenotypic data were used to find candidate immune exposures; instead, reliance was placed on TCR beta sequences and their occurrence across donors. A later genetic analysis took genome-wide SNP genotypes for 398 of the 666 donors and used that subset as a discovery cohort. Typing coverage varied by locus: roughly 629-640 donors for A, B, C, DRB1 and DQB1; approximately 560 for DQA1; about 590 for DPA1; approximately 450 for DPB1. Class I and class II HLA loci were covered by the typing at four-digit resolution. An early release that covered approximately 600 HLA-typed donors contained 250 to 350 gigabases of sequencing data and about 84 million unique TCR sequences. Donor age, sex, ethnicity and CMV serostatus were collected together with the repertoire data. Roughly 5 DR-DQ haplotypes were handled as single units for association and clustering because linkage in the cohort was strong. What the study reported, not specific to this receptor: Cytomegalovirus status was reported to be diagnosed by the classifier with high specificity and sensitivity in both the original and validation cohorts. According to a later analysis, TCR association rates differed among HLA loci, with DRB1 alleles showing the most associated TCRs and HLA-C alleles showing the fewest. The earlier analysis of 450 to 700 of the donors excluded around 17 rarely observed V segments, including chromosome 9 orphons, because counts were too low. Most TCR sequences were observed very rarely across donors, whereas some public TCRs were present in many individuals. In an earlier analysis of around 500 of the donors, most TCR beta V segments appeared in productive rearrangements about 90% or about 30% of the time, broadly matching IMGT annotations. Only TCR beta chains were sequenced in this cohort, and the absence of alpha or paired-chain data limited detectable features. A later genetic analysis reported fewer N-insertions in productive TCRs among donors in an Asian-associated ancestry cluster than the roughly 690-donor mean. Several of the top co-occurrence clusters appeared to be linked to parvovirus B19, influenza, CMV and Epstein-Barr virus, according to a later analysis. Roughly uniform sequencing depth across donors was assumed in presence/absence analyses, although this assumption may not hold. A later analysis associated some 17,000 TCR beta sequences with specific HLA alleles at a false discovery rate of 0.05. In vitro tests confirmed that three of the cytomegalovirus-associated TCR beta chains recognize cytomegalovirus antigens. Some IMGT-functional V segments, including TRBV6-2 and TRBV6-3, could not be distinguished by the 87-base-pair reads and were therefore excluded. For the cohort, immune exposure information was limited to CMV serostatus. HLA typing was unavailable for some donors at each locus, so association tests used only the typed subset. The study gave a list of some 150 TCR beta chains associated with cytomegalovirus. A later genetic analysis associated a missense DCLRE1C variant with V-gene and J-gene trimming of TCR beta chains, and an independent cohort replicated the association. A later analysis found that HLA-associated TCR beta chains were more clonally expanded and had lower generation probabilities than equally common non-associated chains. Correlated functional status among segregating V segments might reflect linkage disequilibrium, but an unknown experimental factor could not be ruled out. A later analysis found that most CMV-associated TCR beta chains appeared HLA-restricted, with HLA associations seemingly driven largely by CMV exposure. Assigning TCR associations to individual alleles was difficult when HLA alleles, especially DR and DQ, strongly co-occurred. The authors suggested that the approach could potentially be generalized to other disease states and immunological phenotypes. A further reported finding was that TCR beta sequences accurately predicted the HLA-A and HLA-B alleles for most subjects in the first cohort. The sequencing pipeline was judged likely to have produced a cluster of highly shared sequence variants as a technical artifact.

From the cysteine through the phenylalanine, the CDR3 covers 14 amino acids. Kept here is only the CDR3 DNA, which spans 42 bases and is read in frame from base 1. A distance of 14 bases separates the germline ends of V and J, which lose 4 bases and 5 bases respectively. Looking up the germline V gene (reference sequence) yields CDR1 SEHNR and CDR2 FQNEAQ. For this clone: No cognate antigen has been identified for it. No quality values exist for individual bases; no much larger clone is one base distant.

The library was made by the immunoSEQ multiplex PCR assay. For the multiplex PCR, a mixture combining 60 forward primers for TCR Vbeta segments and 13 reverse primers for TCR Jbeta segments was used. The CDR3 region of rearranged TCR beta genes was amplified from genomic DNA with a multiplex PCR assay. On the Illumina HiSeq System, the amplified TCR beta libraries were sequenced as 87-base-pair reads. Per the authors' processing: A later analysis tallied around 87 million unique TCR beta chains across the 700 or so repertoires, and approximately 12 million of those chains were shared by two or more donors. Raw reads were error-corrected and collapsed into unique sequences by a nearest-neighbor algorithm in which closely related sequences were merged to remove PCR and sequencing errors. To assign V, D and J gene segments, CDR3 sequences were aligned to IMGT reference sequences. Each retained sequence needed at least a six-nucleotide match to both a V gene segment and a J gene segment. A rearrangement counted as productive if the CDR3 had no stop codons and remained in frame with V and J, and every other rearrangement counted as non-productive. CDR3 was defined according to IMGT convention as the region running from the second conserved V-encoded cysteine to the conserved J-encoded phenylalanine. In an earlier analysis of 587 of the donors, sequences lacking an unambiguous match to a single V gene segment were excluded. In an earlier analysis of several hundred of the donors, a V segment was called functional when productive rearrangements were above 56.7%, and segregating when the standard deviation between donors exceeded 5%. A statistical classification framework was built to diagnose cytomegalovirus status from the catalog of TCR beta chain sequences. V and J gene assignment, in a later analysis, came from comparing TCR nucleotide sequences with IMGT/GENE-DB human TR gene sequences. The TCRdist pipeline was used in a later analysis to assign CDR3 sequences and most-parsimonious VDJ recombination scenarios. A later analysis defined each TCR beta chain by its CDR3 amino acid sequence plus V-gene family, and excluded reads lacking a unique V-gene family. A later analysis removed nearly 600 highly shared, low-generation-probability nucleotide sequences to deal with suspected cross-contamination and a sequencing artifact. In a later analysis, a clonal expansion index for each public chain was calculated from normalized within-repertoire ranks of inferred template counts. A later analysis computed generation probabilities with a VDJ recombination model fitted to out-of-frame rearrangements, and checked the results against IGoR. In a later analysis, hypergeometric tests were used to score TCR-TCR, TCR-HLA and TCR-CMV co-occurrence, with a repertoire-size bias correction applied to TCR pairs. A later analysis estimated false discovery rates by permuting HLA or CMV assignments 20 times. A later analysis grouped co-occurring TCRs with DBSCAN, adding TCRdist sequence similarity when clustering within HLA-allele-positive subsets. Co-occurrence clustering excluded repertoires with fewer than 30,000 or more than 120,000 public chains, plus five with anomalous nucleotide sharing. This immuneACCESS table, as held by TCRdb, lists in-frame sequences with V and J called but not all clones. Of the missing ones, under half trace to an unresolved V gene in checked studies; the others have no known cause. D and trimming come from the DNA, and the V and J calls and clone size come from that table. Present in this sample are approximately 90,000 clones, 76% of which were seen just once. The top ten hold more than 1.3% of the sample.

The cohort consisted of approximately 670 healthy bone marrow donors. Cohort members were all nominally healthy when sampled, although unrecorded immune exposures were likely present. The donor tested CMV seronegative and was one of the 352 seronegative cohort members. Each donor provided a peripheral blood sample, and peripheral blood mononuclear cells were used for TCR beta sequencing. Genomic DNA was extracted from the blood cell samples with the Qiagen DNeasy Blood Extraction Kit. Recombination linked TRBV7-9 to TRBJ1-2, with TRBD1 tentatively as D gene (6 bases match). The sample consisted of PBMCs. The clonotype originates from a male donor in good health and CMV-seronegative. CDR3 region: CASSWSRGSYGYTF. The DNA reads as follows: TGTGCCAGCAGCTGGTCAAGGGGGAGTTATGGCTACACCTTC.